This entry describes one T cell receptor beta chain. Its antigen is undetermined. Expressed TCRB transcripts got sequenced, as all isolated RNA was reverse transcribed. Only in-frame clones appear in the TCRdb table, and some are missing; sequencing was by immunoSEQ multiplex PCR. The sample includes around 250,000 clones, about 63% seen only once; the top ten take around 0.05%. This record comes from a study of beta chain features in type 1 diabetes. Per germline, CDR1 SGHRS and CDR2 YFSETQ. This CDR3 region has 15 residues. Trimming cost V 0 bases and J 4 bases, with 11 bases left between them. Study observations and caveats: A pattern of fewer insertions and more deletions at VDJ junctions was seen in type 1 diabetes patients. The similarity of naive, central memory and Treg TCRB repertoires appeared greater among patients than among healthy donors.

V and J are TRBV5-1 and TRBJ2-1; possible D gene TRBD2, 6 bases. The sequencing input was naive CD4+ T cells from blood. This clonotype originated in a man younger than 40 in good health. CDR3: CASSLEGTPYNEQFF. In nucleotides, the CDR3 is TGCGCCAGCAGCTTGGAAGGGACTCCATACAATGAGCAGTTCTTC.